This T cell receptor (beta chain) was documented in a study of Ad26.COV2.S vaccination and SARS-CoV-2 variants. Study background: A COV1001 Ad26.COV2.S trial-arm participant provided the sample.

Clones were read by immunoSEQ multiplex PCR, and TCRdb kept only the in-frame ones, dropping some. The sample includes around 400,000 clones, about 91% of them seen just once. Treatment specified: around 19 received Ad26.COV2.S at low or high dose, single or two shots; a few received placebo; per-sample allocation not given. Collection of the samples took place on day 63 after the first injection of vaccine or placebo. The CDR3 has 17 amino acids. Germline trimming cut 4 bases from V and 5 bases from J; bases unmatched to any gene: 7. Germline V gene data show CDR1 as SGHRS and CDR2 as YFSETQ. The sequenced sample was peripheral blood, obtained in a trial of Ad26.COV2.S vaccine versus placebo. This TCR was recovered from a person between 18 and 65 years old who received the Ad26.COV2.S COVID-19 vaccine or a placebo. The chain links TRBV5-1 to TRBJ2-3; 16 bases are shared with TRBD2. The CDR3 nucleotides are TGCGCCAGCAGCGTGGGACTAGCGGGAGGGCCTCAAGATACGCAGTATTTT. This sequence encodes CASSVGLAGGPQDTQYF.